These 26 T cell receptor beta chains came from one sample sequenced in a study of T cells in Graves' hyperthyroidism and ophthalmopathy. Amplification targeted TCR beta CDR3 regions from RNA transcripts. Using the HTBI primer set, a first-round RT-PCR was run on the TCR CDR3. TCRdb ran MiXCR on the multiplex PCR reads and lists one entry per CDR3 protein. The table has 600,000 to 800,000 distinct CDR3 sequences, around a third seen once. The material sequenced was blood. The source is a woman in her thirties or forties with Graves' hyperthyroidism.

This clonotype was detected a few times. The chain joins TRBV7-9 to TRBJ2-5; TRBD2 might be the D (5 bases). This CDR3 comprises 20 residues. Germline V gene sequence: CDR1 SEHNR, CDR2 FQNEAQ (reference sequence). V shed 5 bases and J shed 3 bases, with 31 bases lying between them. In DNA, the CDR3 is TGTGCCAGCAGCGACTGGAGTCCTAGCCGATTCCCGGGTCCAAAAGAGACCCAGTACTTC. This sequence encodes CASSDWSPSRFPGPKETQYF. The full variable domain, rest sourced from reference TRBV7-9 and TRBJ2-5, is DTGVSQNPRHKITKRGQNVTFRCDPISEHNRLYWYRQTLGQGPEFLTYFQNEAQLEKSRLLSDRFSAERPKGSFSTLEIQRTEQGDSAMYLCASSDWSPSRFPGPKETQYFGPGTRLLVL.

This clonotype was seen a handful of times. The CDR3 is CSVRASDTIYF. For the CDR3, the DNA is TGCAGTGTCCGGGCCTCGGACACCATATATTTT. V usage is TRBV20-1 and J usage is TRBJ1-3; no clear D gene. Germline CDR1 DFQATT, CDR2 SNEGSKA (reference sequence). V lost 7 bases and J 8 bases, leaving 12 bases between the germline ends. CDR3 size: 11 residues.

Turning to this clonotype: Compared with germline, one end of the junction differs, possibly owing to a read error. The rearrangement uses TRBV5-1 and TRBJ2-7; D uncertain. The V gene's germline CDR1 is SGHRS and CDR2 YFSETQ. The CDR3 is 11 residues long. The CDR3 sequence is CASSGSCEQYF. The DNA of the CDR3 is TGCGCCAGCTCCGGATCCTGCGAGCAGTACTTC.

This clonotype was recorded a few times. This rearrangement joins TRBV12-3 or TRBV12-4 to TRBJ1-1; D ambiguous. V gave up 4 bases and J gave up 4 bases, with 13 bases separating them. The CDR3 totals 14 residues. The CDR3 DNA sequence: TGTGCCAGCAGTTCCCGATCCAGCCTCACTGAAGCTTTCTTT. As protein: CASSSRSSLTEAFF.

This clonotype appeared many times. The J gene is TRBJ2-3, the V gene TRBV7-9; tentatively, D is TRBD1 (5 bases). V was shortened by 3 bases and J by 0 bases, with 7 bases between the two germline ends. CDR1 is SEHNR, CDR2 FQNEAQ, per germline (reference sequence). CDR3 size: 14 residues. The CDR3 here is CASSLTVSTDTQYF. DNA for the CDR3: TGTGCCAGCAGCTTGACAGTCAGCACAGATACGCAGTATTTT.

This clonotype was observed a few times. The chain links TRBV12-3 or TRBV12-4 to TRBJ1-4; no reliable D call. The CDR3 totals 13 residues. V was shortened by 8 bases and J by 6 bases, with 13 bases between the two germline ends. Written as DNA, the CDR3 is TGTGCCAGCCAACCTACTGGCTATGAAAAACTGTTTTTT. Its translation: CASQPTGYEKLFF.

J is TRBJ1-1 and V is TRBV7-3; D is unclear. CDR1 is SGHTA and CDR2 is FQGTGA in the germline V gene. The germline V and J ends were trimmed by 6 bases and 2 bases, with 13 bases remaining between them. The CDR3 spans 14 residues. This CDR3 is CASSYLLGNTEAFF. CDR3 coding DNA: TGTGCCAGCAGTTACCTACTGGGAAACACTGAAGCTTTCTTT.

V usage is TRBV12-3 or TRBV12-4 and J usage is TRBJ2-2; the match to TRBD2 covers 7 bases. The V gene end was trimmed by 11 bases and the J gene end by 5 bases; junction bases not matched to a gene: 8. The CDR3 sequence is 13 residues long. CDR3 protein: CAGGEQATGELFF. In DNA, the CDR3 is TGTGCCGGGGGGGAGCAAGCTACCGGGGAGCTGTTTTTT.

This clonotype was seen repeatedly, ten times or more. This chain links TRBV9 with TRBJ1-2; 7 bases line up with TRBD1. This CDR3 is 14 amino acids long. Germline V lookup: CDR1 SGDLS, CDR2 YYNGEE. V was pared by 5 bases and J by 3 bases, with 7 bases of the junction left unmatched. CDR3: CASSASGQDYGYTF. The CDR3, as DNA: TGTGCCAGCAGTGCTTCCGGACAGGACTATGGCTACACCTTC.

The chain carries TRBV2 and TRBJ2-7; D ambiguous. CDR3 length: 11 residues. The V gene lost 6 bases and the J gene lost 5 bases, with 8 bases spanning the gap. Germline loops: CDR1 SNHLY, CDR2 FYNNEI. Here the CDR3 reads CASRAVDEQYF. The CDR3 region has the DNA TGTGCCAGCAGGGCTGTTGACGAGCAGTACTTC.

The chain links TRBV19 to TRBJ1-6; possible D gene TRBD1, 5 bases. From germline, CDR1 is LNHDA and CDR2 SQIVND (reference sequence). The V and J ends lost 5 bases and 7 bases respectively, with 18 bases between them. This CDR3 has 16 amino acids. CDR3 DNA sequence: TGTGCCAGTAGTGCCCTTGCGGGGCTAGGAAATTCACCCCTCCACTTT. The encoded protein is CASSALAGLGNSPLHF.

This clonotype was picked up a small number of times. V is TRBV29-1 and J is TRBJ2-7; the D gene is possibly TRBD1 (5 bases). V was cut by 4 bases and J by 7 bases, with 17 bases left in between. The CDR3 loop spans 13 amino acids. Germline values: CDR1 SQVTM, CDR2 ANQGSEA. The CDR3 loop reads CSVGYRPDGEQYF. The CDR3 coding sequence is TGCAGCGTTGGGTACAGGCCCGATGGAGAGCAGTACTTC.

In this sample, this clonotype turned up many times. The chain joins TRBV6-5 to TRBJ1-2; 9 bases are a match to TRBD1. Germline CDR1 reads MNHEY; CDR2 reads SVGAGI. This CDR3 region has 16 residues. With 8 bases clipped from V and 3 bases from J, the junction kept 13 bases outside the gene matches. CDR3 sequence (DNA): TGTGCCAGCGATGATACAGGGGGCGCCGACCACTATGGCTACACCTTC. Its protein is CASDDTGGADHYGYTF.

This clonotype has ten or more counts. The chain is built from TRBV2 and TRBJ2-7; perhaps TRBD2 as D (5 bases). V gave up 9 bases and J gave up 0 bases, with 15 bases separating them. The CDR3 runs to 14 residues. From germline, CDR1 is SNHLY and CDR2 FYNNEI. DNA for the CDR3: TGTGCCAGTTCCGGACGAGGGTTCTCCTACGAGCAGTACTTC. As protein: CASSGRGFSYEQYF.

This clonotype occurred a few times. V gene TRBV27 combines with J gene TRBJ2-7; the D is unclear. The V gene lost 3 bases and the J gene lost 0 bases, with 15 bases spanning the gap. The CDR3 spans 16 residues. Per germline, CDR1 MNHEY and CDR2 SMNVEV (reference sequence). The CDR3 loop reads CASSFRNRYSSYEQYF. The CDR3 DNA reads as TGTGCCAGCAGTTTCCGAAACCGCTATTCCTCCTACGAGCAGTACTTC.

This clonotype was counted between two and nine times. The chain joins TRBV7-2 to TRBJ1-3, with D uncertain. In germline, CDR1 is SGHTA, CDR2 FQGNSA. The CDR3 has 13 residues. The V gene lost 11 bases and the J gene lost 0 bases, with 11 bases spanning the gap. CDR3 DNA: TGTGCCGTGCGACGGACCTCTGGAAACACCATATATTTT. Protein sequence: CAVRRTSGNTIYF.

This clonotype was counted only a few times. This chain joins TRBV4-3 and TRBJ2-6; D not certain. CDR3 size: 17 residues. Germline CDR1 reads LGHNA; CDR2 reads YSLEER. Trimming left V 0 bases short and J 2 bases short, with 11 bases between. The CDR3 spells CASSQDWASTGANVLTF. The CDR3 DNA follows: TGCGCCAGCAGCCAAGATTGGGCTAGTACTGGGGCCAACGTCCTGACTTTC.

This chain links TRBV20-1 with TRBJ2-5; 11 bases fit TRBD2. This CDR3 contains 15 residues. Germline V CDR1 and CDR2: DFQATT, SNEGSKA (reference sequence). With 6 bases clipped from V and 5 bases from J, the junction kept 11 bases outside the gene matches. The CDR3 DNA reads as TGCAGTGCCTTAAATAGCGGGAGGGCCGGGGAGACCCAGTACTTC. Its protein is CSALNSGRAGETQYF.

CDR3 DNA sequence: TGTGCCAGCAGCTCCAGACAGACTGAAGCTTTCTTT. Amino acid sequence: CASSSRQTEAFF. This chain links TRBV7-9 with TRBJ1-1, with a weak D call TRBD1 (5 bases). The CDR3 runs to 12 residues. Germline CDR1 is SEHNR and CDR2 is FQNEAQ (reference sequence). V was cut by 4 bases and J by 5 bases, with 8 bases left in between.

This rearrangement joins TRBV9 to TRBJ1-1, with D perhaps matching TRBD1 (5 bases). Looked up from germline, CDR1 is SGDLS and CDR2 is YYNGEE. CDR3 size: 15 residues. Trimming took off 0 bases at V and 3 bases at J, with 12 bases between the two ends. The DNA of the CDR3 is TGTGCCAGCAGCGTAGCTGGGGGGAGGGACACTGAAGCTTTCTTT. Amino acids: CASSVAGGRDTEAFF.

The CDR3 sequence: CASSERGGEVEQYF. For the CDR3, the DNA is TGTGCCAGCAGCGAGAGGGGGGGCGAGGTGGAGCAGTACTTC. This chain links TRBV11-2 with TRBJ2-7, with D possibly matching TRBD2 (7 bases). Trimming cost V 5 bases and J 7 bases, with 18 bases left between them. The CDR3 length is 14 residues. CDR1 is SGHAT, CDR2 FQNNGV, per germline.

V is TRBV14 and J is TRBJ2-3; D is unresolved. V lost 2 bases to trimming and J lost 0 bases, with 12 bases between them. Germline V gene data show CDR1 as SGHDN and CDR2 as FVKESK. CDR3 length equals 16 residues. CDR3 sequence reads: CASSQKVWSSTDTQYF. The CDR3 nucleotides read TGTGCCAGCAGCCAAAAGGTGTGGTCTAGCACAGATACGCAGTATTTT.

This clonotype showed up many times. CDR3 bases: TGTGCCACCAGCAGAGATGGCCGGGGTGAATACGAGCAGTACTTC. As protein: CATSRDGRGEYEQYF. This chain links TRBV15 with TRBJ2-7, with D possibly matching TRBD2 (5 bases). The CDR3 covers 15 residues. Germline CDR1 reads LNHNV; CDR2 reads YYDKDF (reference sequence). The ends were cut back, 0 bases at V and 4 bases at J, with 13 bases in the middle.

A remark on this clonotype: Since no conserved phenylalanine or tryptophan closes the CDR3, a read error is the likely cause. V gene TRBV19 combines with J gene TRBJ1-3, with 7 nucleotides matching TRBD1. Per germline, CDR1 LNHDA and CDR2 SQIVND (reference sequence). The CDR3 runs to 16 residues. This CDR3 reads CASSRTGQFSGNTIYL. The CDR3, as DNA: TGCGCCAGTAGTAGAACGGGACAGTTCTCTGGAAACACCATATATCTT.

This clonotype appeared a few times. The chain recombines TRBV15 with TRBJ1-2, with D tentatively TRBD1 (5 bases). V was pared by 7 bases and J by 3 bases, with 18 bases between. Germline assignment: CDR1 LNHNV and CDR2 YYDKDF (reference sequence). The CDR3 has 15 amino acids. DNA for the CDR3: TGTGCCACCAAGGGGCCTGAGGGGACCGACTATGGCTACACCTTC. Amino acids: CATKGPEGTDYGYTF.

This chain uses TRBV19 with TRBJ1-2; weak D call: TRBD1 (6 bases). This CDR3 has 12 residues. The germline CDR1 and CDR2 sequences are LNHDA and SQIVND (reference sequence). Trimming pared 11 bases from V and 2 bases from J, leaving 12 bases between. The CDR3 protein is CAWRGENYGYTF. In DNA, the CDR3 is TGTGCCTGGAGGGGGGAAAACTATGGCTACACCTTC.